Each of the 14 T cell receptor beta chains below was sequenced from the same sample in a study of vaccination and CD4 T cells after COVID-19. Described treatment: roughly 10-day PBMC culture with coronavirus spike peptide pools or control peptides (ViraFEST assay). Their cognate antigens are unknown. The Oncomine TCR Beta short-read assay was applied to DNA of cultured CD4+ T cells. TCRdb reprocessed the PCR reads via MiXCR and lists one record per CDR3 protein. The sample shows over 15,000 distinct CDR3 sequences, about 50% of them seen only once. The specimen was CD4+ T cells from blood, cultured in vitro. The receptors here all came from a human donor who had recovered from COVID-19.

This chain links TRBV7-2 with TRBJ1-2; the match to TRBD1 covers 7 bases. This CDR3 contains 14 residues. V was pared by 3 bases and J by 4 bases, with 5 bases of the junction left unmatched. CDR1 is SGHTA and CDR2 is FQGNSA in the germline V gene. The CDR3 spells CASSFGRGTYGYTF. In DNA form, the CDR3 reads TGTGCCAGCAGCTTCGGCAGGGGGACCTATGGCTACACCTTC.

This clonotype was recorded a few times. The rearrangement uses TRBV2 and TRBJ2-7; D may be TRBD2 (6 bases). The germline V gene encodes CDR1 SNHLY and CDR2 FYNNEI. Trimming left V 6 bases short and J 0 bases short, with 15 bases between. This CDR3 contains 15 residues. CDR3 sequence (DNA): TGTGCCAGCAGGTACGGGACTTCGGACTCCTACGAGCAGTACTTC. It is translated as CASRYGTSDSYEQYF.

CDR3 DNA sequence: TGCAGCACCACAGGGGTTGTTCATCCGAACACTGAAGCTTTCTTT. As protein: CSTTGVVHPNTEAFF. The chain recombines TRBV29-1 with TRBJ1-1, with 7 bases lining up with TRBD1. Trimming cost V 8 bases and J 1 base; bases outside gene matches: 13. Germline values: CDR1 SQVTM, CDR2 ANQGSEA. The CDR3 is 15 amino acids.

The chain couples TRBV7-9 to TRBJ1-1; D call uncertain. The CDR3 contains 13 residues. V lost 5 bases to trimming and J lost 1 base, with 8 bases between them. Looked up from germline, CDR1 is SEHNR and CDR2 is FQNEAQ (reference sequence). The CDR3 DNA sequence: TGTGCCAGCAGCCCACAAGGGAACACTGAAGCTTTCTTT. Translated, it gives CASSPQGNTEAFF.

This rearrangement joins TRBV20-1 to TRBJ1-6; no definite D call. This CDR3 has 14 residues. CDR1 and CDR2 (germline): DFQATT, SNEGSKA (reference sequence). With 0 bases removed from V and 2 bases from J, the gap between germline ends came to 5 bases. The CDR3 here is CSARDGPYNSPLHF. The CDR3 region has the DNA TGCAGTGCTAGAGATGGACCCTATAATTCACCCCTCCACTTT.

V gene TRBV11-3 combines with J gene TRBJ2-5; possibly TRBD2 for D (6 bases). CDR1 SGHNT and CDR2 YENEEA come from the germline V gene. V lost 5 bases and J lost 2, with 12 bases in between. The CDR3 has 14 residues. CDR3 region: CASSATGGQETQYF. CDR3 in DNA: TGTGCCAGCAGCGCTACTGGAGGGCAAGAGACCCAGTACTTC.

The V gene is TRBV9, the J gene TRBJ1-5; D is unclear. Trimming took 3 bases from V and 2 from J, leaving 12 bases between them. CDR1 SGDLS and CDR2 YYNGEE come from the germline V gene. The CDR3 covers 15 residues. The CDR3 DNA is TGTGCCAGCAGCGCCCCCTATCGAGGCAATCAGCCCCAGCATTTT. Residues: CASSAPYRGNQPQHF.

The rearrangement uses TRBV7-9 and TRBJ2-6, with D uncertain. The germline V and J ends were trimmed by 5 bases and 0 bases, with 5 bases remaining between them. CDR3 size: 14 residues. Germline V CDR1 and CDR2: SEHNR, FQNEAQ (reference sequence). CDR3 protein: CASSPNSGANVLTF. CDR3 coding DNA: TGTGCCAGCAGCCCTAACTCTGGGGCCAACGTCCTGACTTTC.

V usage is TRBV19 and J usage is TRBJ1-3; D is unresolved. The CDR3 extends over 12 amino acids. V was clipped by 5 bases and J by 8 bases, with 10 bases between them. Germline loops: CDR1 LNHDA, CDR2 SQIVND (reference sequence). CDR3 in DNA: TGTGCCAGTAGTCTAGTCGGGGACACCATATATTTT. Protein sequence: CASSLVGDTIYF.

The chain carries TRBV11-2 and TRBJ1-1; D remains ambiguous. Germline-derived CDR1 and CDR2 are SGHAT and FQNNGV. The V end lost 2 bases, the J end lost 2 bases, and 6 bases lay between the germline ends. The CDR3 has 13 amino acids. The CDR3 nucleotides are TGTGCCAGCAGCTTAAACCGTAACACTGAAGCTTTCTTT. It specifies CASSLNRNTEAFF.

This chain links TRBV7-3 with TRBJ1-2; D possibly corresponds to TRBD1 (6 bases). Germline-derived CDR1 and CDR2 are SGHTA and FQGTGA. The CDR3 extends over 15 amino acids. Trimming removed 0 bases at V and 7 bases at J, with 15 bases between. DNA for the CDR3: TGTGCCAGCAGCTTAACTCCAGGGGAAAGGGGTGGCTACACCTTC. This sequence encodes CASSLTPGERGGYTF.

This clonotype was found a few times. A junction boundary mismatches the germline segment, possibly from a read error. The V and J genes are TRBV11-3 and TRBJ2-2, with 11 bases fitting TRBD1. Germline V gene sequence: CDR1 SGHNT, CDR2 YENEEA. The CDR3 extends over 15 amino acids. The DNA of the CDR3 is TGTGCCAGCAGCACTGGGACAGGGGGAACCGGTGAGCTGTTTTTT. It codes for CASSTGTGGTGELFF.

This chain connects TRBV15 to TRBJ1-1; TRBD1 might be the D (6 bases). Trimming took off 5 bases at V and 1 base at J, with 8 bases between the two ends. Germline assignment: CDR1 LNHNV and CDR2 YYDKDF (reference sequence). This CDR3 is 13 amino acids long. This chain's CDR3 is CATSGGTNTEAFF. Here the CDR3 DNA reads TGTGCCACCAGCGGGGGCACGAACACTGAAGCTTTCTTT.

V is TRBV30 and J is TRBJ1-6; 7 nucleotides line up with TRBD1. The V gene end was trimmed by 5 bases and the J gene end by 8 bases; junction bases not matched to a gene: 6. The CDR3 loop spans 13 amino acids. The germline gives CDR1 GTSNPN, CDR2 SVGIG (reference sequence). CDR3 residues: CAWHRDSDSPLHF. The CDR3 nucleotides read TGTGCCTGGCACAGGGACAGCGATTCACCCCTCCACTTT.